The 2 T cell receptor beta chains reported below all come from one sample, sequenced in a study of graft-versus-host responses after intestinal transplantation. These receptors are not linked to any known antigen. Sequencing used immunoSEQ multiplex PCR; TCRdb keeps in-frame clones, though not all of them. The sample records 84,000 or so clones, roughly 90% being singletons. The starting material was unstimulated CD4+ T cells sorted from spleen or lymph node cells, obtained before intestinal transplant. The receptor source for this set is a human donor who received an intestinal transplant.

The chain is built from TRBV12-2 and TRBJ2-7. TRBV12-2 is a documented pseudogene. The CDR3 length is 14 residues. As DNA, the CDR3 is TGTGCAAGTCGCTTAGCGGGTTCTTCCTACGAGCAGTACTTC. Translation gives CASRLAGSSYEQYF.

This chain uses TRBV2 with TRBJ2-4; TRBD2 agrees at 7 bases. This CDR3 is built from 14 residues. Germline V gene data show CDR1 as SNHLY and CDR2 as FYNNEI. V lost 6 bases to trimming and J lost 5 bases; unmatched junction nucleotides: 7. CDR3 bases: TGTGCCAGCAGATGGACTAGGGGTGAAAACATTCAGTACTTC. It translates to CASRWTRGENIQYF.